This entry describes one TCR beta chain. The target antigen is unknown. The entry originates in a study of T cells in Graves' hyperthyroidism and ophthalmopathy. Study context: Before treatment of any kind, peripheral blood was taken at initial diagnosis. Findings and caveats of the study: From stable hyperthyroidism, ophthalmopathy was separated by a 13 V-J model. The model anticipated ophthalmopathy a median about six months pre-onset.

For the diagnoses, clinical symptoms, serum thyroxine and TRAb, thyroid ultrasound and orbital computed tomography were used. The CDR3 is made up of 16 amino acids. The ends were cut back, 4 bases at V and 5 bases at J, with 22 bases in the middle. The germline CDR1 and CDR2 sequences are SGDLS and YYNGEE. RNA transcripts gave rise to amplified TCR beta CDR3 regions. The TCR CDR3 was amplified in a first-round RT-PCR using the HTBI primer set. MiXCR was run by TCRdb on the multiplex PCR reads, yielding one entry per CDR3 protein. Here the sample spans under 500,000 distinct CDR3 sequences, 11% to 15% being singletons.

The gene calls are TRBV9 and TRBJ2-7, with D tentatively TRBD1 or TRBD2 (6 bases each). This sequence was found in a middle-aged man with Graves' ophthalmopathy. Material for sequencing was blood. The CDR3 coding sequence is TGTGCCAGCAGCCCCGACCCAAGGGGGGCCGGGAACGAGCAGTACTTC. Its translation is CASSPDPRGAGNEQYF.